What follows describes a single T cell receptor beta chain. As yet, its antigen is unknown. The data were obtained in a study of T cell responses to AZD1222 COVID-19 vaccine. Trimming at V came to 3 bases and at J to 14 bases, leaving 6 bases not matched to a gene. The CDR3 has 11 residues. Germline V gene data show CDR1 as DFQATT and CDR2 as SNEGSKA (reference sequence). TCRdb's table, derived via immunoSEQ multiplex PCR, lists solely in-frame clones and lacks some. Counted here are 160,000 or so clones, approximately 89% occurring once; the ten biggest clones make up around 4.4%. Notes on the study in general: Only a handful of people who got AZD1222 tested seropositive at baseline. Unmutated regions of variants are reportedly targeted by nearly half of spike-specific TCRs. Spike-specific TCR breadth and depth rose after two AZD1222 doses. White British donors predominated, females outnumbered males, and clonal diversity was possibly underestimated.

The chain employs TRBV20-1 and TRBJ2-2, with 7 bases that match TRBD2. This sequence originates from an adult in good health. Sequenced here: peripheral blood, sampled on day 0 of AZD1222 vaccination. The CDR3: CSARREGLLFF. The CDR3, as DNA: TGCAGTGCTAGGAGGGAGGGCCTCCTGTTTTTT.